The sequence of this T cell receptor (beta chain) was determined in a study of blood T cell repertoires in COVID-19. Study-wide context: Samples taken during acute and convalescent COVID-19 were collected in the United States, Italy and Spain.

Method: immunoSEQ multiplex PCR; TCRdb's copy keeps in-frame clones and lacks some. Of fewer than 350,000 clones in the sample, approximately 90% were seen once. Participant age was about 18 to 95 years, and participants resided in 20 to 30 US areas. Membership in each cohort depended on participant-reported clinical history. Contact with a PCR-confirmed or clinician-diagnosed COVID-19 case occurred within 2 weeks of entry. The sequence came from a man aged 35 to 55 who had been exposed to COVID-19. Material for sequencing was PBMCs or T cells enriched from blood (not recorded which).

CDR3 coding DNA: TGTGCCAGTAGTATAGAGGGCACCCCCTTCTACAATGAGCAGTTCTTC. Translation gives CASSIEGTPFYNEQFF. The V and J genes are TRBV19 and TRBJ2-1; D is unresolved. Germline V gene data show CDR1 as LNHDA and CDR2 as SQIVND (reference sequence). This CDR3 is built from 16 residues. Deletions cut 0 bases from V and 3 bases from J, with 12 bases between. Based on the CDR3 plus reference TRBV19 and TRBJ2-1, the full variable domain is DGGITQSPKYLFRKEGQNVTLSCEQNLNHDAMYWYRQDPGQGLRLIYYSQIVNDFQKGDIAEGYSVSREKKESFPLTVTSAQKNPTAFYLCASSIEGTPFYNEQFFGPGTRLTVL.